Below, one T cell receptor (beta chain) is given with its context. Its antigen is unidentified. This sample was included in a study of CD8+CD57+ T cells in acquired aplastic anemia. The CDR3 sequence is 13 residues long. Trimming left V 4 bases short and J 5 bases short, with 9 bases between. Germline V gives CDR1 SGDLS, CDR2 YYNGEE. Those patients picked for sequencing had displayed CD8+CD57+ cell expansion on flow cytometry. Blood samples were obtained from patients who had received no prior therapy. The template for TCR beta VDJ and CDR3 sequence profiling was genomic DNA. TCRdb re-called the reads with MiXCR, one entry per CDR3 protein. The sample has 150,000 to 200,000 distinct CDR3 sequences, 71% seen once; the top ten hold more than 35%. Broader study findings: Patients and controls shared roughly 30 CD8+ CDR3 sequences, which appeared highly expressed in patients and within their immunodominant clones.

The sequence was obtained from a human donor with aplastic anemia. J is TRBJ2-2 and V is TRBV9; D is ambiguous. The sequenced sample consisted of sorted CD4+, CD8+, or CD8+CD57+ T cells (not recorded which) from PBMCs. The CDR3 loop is CASSPTKTGELFF. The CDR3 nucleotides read TGTGCCAGCAGCCCTACTAAGACCGGGGAGCTGTTTTTT. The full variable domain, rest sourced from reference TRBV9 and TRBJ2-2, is DSGVTQTPKHLITATGQRVTLRCSPRSGDLSVYWYQQSLDQGLQFLIQYYNGEERAKGNILERFSAQQFPDLHSELNLSSLELGDSALYFCASSPTKTGELFFGEGSRLTVL.